Only a few counts were recorded for the clone carrying this TCR beta chain. V lost 6 bases to trimming and J lost 6 bases; unmatched junction nucleotides: 3. The CDR3 contains 14 residues. The germline V gene has CDR1 MNHEY and CDR2 SMNVEV (reference sequence). The sample originates from a study of identical twins. Unique molecular identifiers were present on the cDNA, and a universal primer site came from template switching. MiXCR, applied by TCRdb to the 5' RACE reads, yields one record per CDR3 protein. The repertoire holds about 810,000 distinct CDR3 sequences, roughly an eighth seen once, with 1.5% to 2% in the top ten. The same data also went into a second study, on yellow fever vaccine responses in identical twins.

This TCR was recovered from a woman aged 18-35 years in good health. The sequenced material came from PBMCs. The chain uses TRBV27 and TRBJ1-4, with 11 bases that match TRBD1. The CDR3 nucleotides are TGTGCCAGCAGGGACAGGGGGCGTTATGAAAAACTGTTTTTT. Translated, it gives CASRDRGRYEKLFF.